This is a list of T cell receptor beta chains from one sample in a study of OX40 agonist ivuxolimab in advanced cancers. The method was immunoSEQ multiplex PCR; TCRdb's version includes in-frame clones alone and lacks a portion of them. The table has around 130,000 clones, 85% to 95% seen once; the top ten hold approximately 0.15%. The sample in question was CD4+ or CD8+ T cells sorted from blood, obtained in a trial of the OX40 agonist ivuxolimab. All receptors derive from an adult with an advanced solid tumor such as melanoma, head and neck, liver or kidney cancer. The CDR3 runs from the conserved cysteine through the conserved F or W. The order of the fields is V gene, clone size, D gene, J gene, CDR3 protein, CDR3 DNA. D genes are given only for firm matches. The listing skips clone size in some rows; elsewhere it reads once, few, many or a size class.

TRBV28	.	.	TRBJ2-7	CASSLVGRGDDF	TGTGCCAGCAGTTTAGTCGGCAGGGGGGACGACTTC
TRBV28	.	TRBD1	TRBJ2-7	CASSRRDRAVHEQYF	TGTGCCAGCAGTCGCCGGGACAGGGCAGTCCACGAGCAGTACTTC
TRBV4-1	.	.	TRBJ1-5	CASSPRDGNQPQHF	TGCGCCAGCAGCCCAAGGGACGGGAATCAGCCCCAGCATTTT
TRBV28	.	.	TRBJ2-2	CASSLFRAGELFF	TGTGCCAGCAGTTTATTCAGGGCCGGGGAGCTGTTTTTT
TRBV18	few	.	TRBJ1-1	CASSTGATEAFF	TGTGCCAGCTCTACCGGGGCTACTGAAGCTTTCTTT
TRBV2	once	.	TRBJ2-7	CASGRIGSDEQYF	TGTGCCAGCGGGCGGATCGGGTCCGACGAGCAGTACTTC
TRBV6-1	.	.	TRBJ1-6	CASSDLDYNSPLHF	TGTGCCAGCAGTGACCTCGATTATAATTCACCCCTCCACTTT
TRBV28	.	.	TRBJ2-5	CASRPVGIRETQYF	TGTGCCAGCAGACCCGTGGGGATCCGAGAGACCCAGTACTTC
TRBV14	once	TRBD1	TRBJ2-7	CASSPLGQGQEQYF	TGTGCCAGCAGCCCCCTAGGACAGGGGCAAGAGCAGTACTTC
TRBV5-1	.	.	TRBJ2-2	CASSLSPSTGELFF	TGCGCCAGCAGCTTGAGTCCCAGCACCGGGGAGCTGTTTTTT
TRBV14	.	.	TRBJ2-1	CASCPGRRGYNEQFF	TGTGCCAGTTGCCCAGGGAGGCGTGGGTACAATGAGCAGTTCTTC
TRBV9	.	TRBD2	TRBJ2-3	CASSAGLDPDTQYF	TGTGCCAGCAGCGCGGGACTAGATCCAGATACGCAGTATTTT
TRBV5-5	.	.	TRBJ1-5	CASSLDRSNQPQHF	TGTGCCAGCAGCTTGGACAGGTCTAATCAGCCCCAGCATTTT
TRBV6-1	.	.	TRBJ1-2	CASSDSGTNYGYTF	TGTGCCAGCAGTGATTCGGGGACAAACTATGGCTACACCTTC
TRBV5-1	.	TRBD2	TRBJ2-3	CASSLDGLAGVDTQYF	TGCGCCAGCAGCTTGGATGGTCTAGCGGGGGTAGATACGCAGTATTTT
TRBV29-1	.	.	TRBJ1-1	CSVELRVNTEAFF	TGCAGCGTTGAACTGAGGGTAAACACTGAAGCTTTCTTT
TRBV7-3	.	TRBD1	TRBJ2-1	CASSSSGTGLGEQFF	TGTGCCAGCAGCTCCTCCGGGACAGGGTTGGGAGAGCAGTTCTTC
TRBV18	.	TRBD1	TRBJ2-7	CASSLRDRAYEQYF	TGTGCCAGCTCTCTCAGGGACAGGGCTTACGAGCAGTACTTC
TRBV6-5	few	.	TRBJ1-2	CASRRQLYGYTF	TGTGCCAGCAGGAGACAGCTCTATGGCTACACCTTC
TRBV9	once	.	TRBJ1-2	CASSVVQGGGYTF	TGTGCCAGCAGCGTAGTTCAGGGCGGGGGCTACACCTTC
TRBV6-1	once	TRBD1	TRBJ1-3	CASSPIQGAGNTIYF	TGTGCCAGCAGTCCCATTCAGGGGGCGGGAAACACCATATATTTT
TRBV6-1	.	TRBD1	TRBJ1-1	CAVIRDSYTEAFF	TGTGCCGTAATTCGGGACAGCTACACTGAAGCTTTCTTT
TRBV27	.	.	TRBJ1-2	CASSTGDYGYTF	TGTGCCAGCAGTACTGGGGACTATGGCTACACCTTC
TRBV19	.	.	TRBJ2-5	CASSTRMLHGETQYF	TGTGCCAGTAGTACGAGGATGCTACACGGAGAGACCCAGTACTTC
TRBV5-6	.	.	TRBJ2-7	CASSLAAEKLTYEQYF	TGTGCCAGCAGCTTGGCCGCGGAGAAACTTACCTACGAGCAGTACTTC
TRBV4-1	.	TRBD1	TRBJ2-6	CASSPWGGDRDSGANVLTF	TGCGCCAGCAGCCCCTGGGGAGGGGACAGGGACTCTGGGGCCAACGTCCTGACTTTC
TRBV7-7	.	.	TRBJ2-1	CASSHAIPGIYNEQFF	TGTGCCAGCAGCCATGCCATTCCCGGGATCTACAATGAGCAGTTCTTC
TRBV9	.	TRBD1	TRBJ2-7	CASSAGTGIAYEQYF	TGTGCCAGCAGTGCCGGGACAGGGATTGCTTACGAGCAGTACTTC
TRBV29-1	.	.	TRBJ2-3	CSVEGSSTDTQYF	TGCAGCGTTGAAGGCAGTAGCACAGATACGCAGTATTTT
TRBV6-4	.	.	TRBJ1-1	CASSVHRERNTEAFF	TGTGCCAGCAGTGTCCACAGGGAACGGAACACTGAAGCTTTCTTT
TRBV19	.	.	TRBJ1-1	CASSIRRGTEAFF	TGTGCCAGTAGTATCAGGAGGGGCACTGAAGCTTTCTTT
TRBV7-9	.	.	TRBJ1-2	CASSLAMGGYTF	TGTGCCAGCAGCTTAGCTATGGGGGGCTACACCTTC
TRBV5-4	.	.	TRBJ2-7	CASSLGGVLTYEQYF	TGTGCCAGCAGCTTGGGGGGGGTCCTGACCTACGAGCAGTACTTC
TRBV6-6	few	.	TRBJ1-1	CASTSPLGGTEAFF	TGTGCCAGCACCTCCCCACTTGGGGGGACTGAAGCTTTCTTT
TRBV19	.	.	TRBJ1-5	CASRGSGLINQPQHF	TGTGCCAGTAGAGGGAGTGGACTGATAAATCAGCCCCAGCATTTT
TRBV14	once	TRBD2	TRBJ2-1	CASSQTSGLYNEQFF	TGTGCCAGCAGCCAAACTAGCGGGCTCTACAATGAGCAGTTCTTC
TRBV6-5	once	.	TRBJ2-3	CASSRGISTDTQYF	TGTGCCAGCAGCCGCGGGATTTCCACAGATACGCAGTATTTT
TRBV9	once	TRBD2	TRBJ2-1	CASSVSGRVNEQFF	TGTGCCAGCAGCGTATCCGGGAGGGTTAATGAGCAGTTCTTC
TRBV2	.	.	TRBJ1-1	CASRADKELYTEAFF	TGTGCCAGCAGGGCGGACAAGGAATTGTACACTGAAGCTTTCTTT
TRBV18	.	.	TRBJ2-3	CASSDGSTDTQYF	TGTGCCAGCTCAGACGGGAGCACAGATACGCAGTATTTT
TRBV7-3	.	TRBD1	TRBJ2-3	CASSWTGASTDTQYF	TGTGCCAGCAGCTGGACAGGGGCTAGCACAGATACGCAGTATTTT
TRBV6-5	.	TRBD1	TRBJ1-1	CASRSRGLMNTGAFF	TGTGCCAGCAGGAGCAGGGGGCTCATGAACACTGGAGCTTTCTTT
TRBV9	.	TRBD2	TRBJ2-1	CASGLADYNEQFF	TGTGCCAGCGGGCTAGCGGATTACAATGAGCAGTTCTTC
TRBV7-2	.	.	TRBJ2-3	CASSLPPSDVTDTQYF	TGTGCCAGCAGCTTACCCCCTAGCGATGTGACAGATACGCAGTATTTT
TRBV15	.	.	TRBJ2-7	CATSTQRSGTYEQYF	TGTGCCACCAGCACCCAACGAAGCGGAACCTACGAGCAGTACTTC
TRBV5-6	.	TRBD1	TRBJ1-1	CASSTGQGWNTEAFF	TGTGCCAGCAGCACGGGACAGGGGTGGAACACTGAAGCTTTCTTT